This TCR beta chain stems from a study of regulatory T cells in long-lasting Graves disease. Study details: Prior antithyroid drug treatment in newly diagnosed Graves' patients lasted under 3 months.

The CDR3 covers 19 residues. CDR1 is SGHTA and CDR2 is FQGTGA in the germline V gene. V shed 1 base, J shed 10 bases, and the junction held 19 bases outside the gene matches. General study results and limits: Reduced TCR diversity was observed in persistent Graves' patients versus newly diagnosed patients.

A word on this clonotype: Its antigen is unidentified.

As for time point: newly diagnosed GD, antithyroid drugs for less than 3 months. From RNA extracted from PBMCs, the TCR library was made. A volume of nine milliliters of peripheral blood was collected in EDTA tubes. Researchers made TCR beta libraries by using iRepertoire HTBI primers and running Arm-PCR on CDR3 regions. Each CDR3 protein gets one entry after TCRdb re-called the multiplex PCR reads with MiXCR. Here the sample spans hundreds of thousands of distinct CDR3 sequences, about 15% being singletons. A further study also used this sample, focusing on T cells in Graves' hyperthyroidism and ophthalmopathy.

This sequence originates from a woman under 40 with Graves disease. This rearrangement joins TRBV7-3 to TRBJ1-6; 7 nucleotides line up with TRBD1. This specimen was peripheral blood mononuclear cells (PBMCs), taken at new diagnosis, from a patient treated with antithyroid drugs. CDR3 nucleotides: TGTGCCAGCAGCTTAAACTTTGGCGAGGGACAGAAACGTCTCTCACCCCTCCACTTT. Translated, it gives CASSLNFGEGQKRLSPLHF.